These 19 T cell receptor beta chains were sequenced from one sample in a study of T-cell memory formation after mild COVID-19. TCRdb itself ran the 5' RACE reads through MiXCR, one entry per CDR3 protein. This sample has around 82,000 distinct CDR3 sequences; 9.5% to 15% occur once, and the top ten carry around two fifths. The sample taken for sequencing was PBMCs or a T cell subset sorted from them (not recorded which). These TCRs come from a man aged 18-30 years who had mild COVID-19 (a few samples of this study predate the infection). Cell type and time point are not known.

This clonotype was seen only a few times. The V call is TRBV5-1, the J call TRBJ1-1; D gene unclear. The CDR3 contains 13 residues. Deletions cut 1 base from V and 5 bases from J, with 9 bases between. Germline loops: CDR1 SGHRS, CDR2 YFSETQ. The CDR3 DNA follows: TGCGCCAGCAGCTTGCACGGGTGGACTGAAGCTTTCTTT. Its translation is CASSLHGWTEAFF.

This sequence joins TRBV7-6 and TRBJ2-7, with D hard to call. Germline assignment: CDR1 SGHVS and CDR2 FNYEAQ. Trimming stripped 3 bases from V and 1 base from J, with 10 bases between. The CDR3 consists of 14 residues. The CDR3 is CASSLAGPSYEQYF. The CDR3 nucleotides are TGTGCCAGCAGCTTGGCAGGACCTTCCTACGAGCAGTACTTC.

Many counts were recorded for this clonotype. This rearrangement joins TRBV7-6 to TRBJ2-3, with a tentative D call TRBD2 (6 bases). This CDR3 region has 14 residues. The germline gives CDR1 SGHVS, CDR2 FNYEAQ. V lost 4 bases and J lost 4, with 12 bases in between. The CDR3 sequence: CASSSGTPSDTQYF. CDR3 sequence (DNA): TGTGCCAGCAGCTCCGGGACTCCTTCAGATACGCAGTATTTT.

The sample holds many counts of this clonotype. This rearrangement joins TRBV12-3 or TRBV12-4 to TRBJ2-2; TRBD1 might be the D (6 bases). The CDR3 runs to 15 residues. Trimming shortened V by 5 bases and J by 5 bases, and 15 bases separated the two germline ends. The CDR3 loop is CASSQDRLGTGELFF. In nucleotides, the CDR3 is TGTGCCAGCAGTCAGGACAGATTAGGGACCGGGGAGCTGTTTTTT.

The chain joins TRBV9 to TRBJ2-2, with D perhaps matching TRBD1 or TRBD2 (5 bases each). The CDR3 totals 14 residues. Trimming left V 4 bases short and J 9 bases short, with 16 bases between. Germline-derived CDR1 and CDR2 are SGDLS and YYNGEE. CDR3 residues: CASSPPPGTRELFF. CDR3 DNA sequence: TGTGCCAGCAGCCCCCCGCCGGGGACCCGGGAGCTGTTTTTT.

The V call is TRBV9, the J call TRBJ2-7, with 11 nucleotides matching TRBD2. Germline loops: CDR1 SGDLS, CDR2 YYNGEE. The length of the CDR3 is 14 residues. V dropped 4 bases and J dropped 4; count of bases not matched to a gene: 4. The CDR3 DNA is TGTGCCAGCAGCTCCTGGACTAGCGGGTACGAGCAGTACTTC. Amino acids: CASSSWTSGYEQYF. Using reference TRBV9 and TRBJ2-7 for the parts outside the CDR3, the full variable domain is DSGVTQTPKHLITATGQRVTLRCSPRSGDLSVYWYQQSLDQGLQFLIQYYNGEERAKGNILERFSAQQFPDLHSELNLSSLELGDSALYFCASSSWTSGYEQYFGPGTRLTVT.

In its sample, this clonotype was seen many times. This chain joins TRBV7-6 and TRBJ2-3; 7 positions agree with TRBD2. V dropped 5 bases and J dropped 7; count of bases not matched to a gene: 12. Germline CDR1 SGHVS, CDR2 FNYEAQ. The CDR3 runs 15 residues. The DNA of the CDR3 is TGTGCCAGCAGCCGAGCGGGACCAGGGAGAAATACGCAGTATTTT. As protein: CASSRAGPGRNTQYF.

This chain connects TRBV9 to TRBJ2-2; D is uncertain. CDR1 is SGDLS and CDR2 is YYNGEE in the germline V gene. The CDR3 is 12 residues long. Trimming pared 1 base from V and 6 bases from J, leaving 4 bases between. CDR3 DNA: TGTGCCAGCAGCGTACGGTCCGGGGAGCTGTTTTTT. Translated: CASSVRSGELFF.

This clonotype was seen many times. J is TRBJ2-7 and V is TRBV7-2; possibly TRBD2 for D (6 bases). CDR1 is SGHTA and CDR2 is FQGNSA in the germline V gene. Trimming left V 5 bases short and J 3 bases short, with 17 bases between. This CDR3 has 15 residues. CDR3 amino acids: CASSPSAQGGYEQYF. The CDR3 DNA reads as TGTGCCAGCAGCCCATCCGCGCAGGGAGGCTACGAGCAGTACTTC.

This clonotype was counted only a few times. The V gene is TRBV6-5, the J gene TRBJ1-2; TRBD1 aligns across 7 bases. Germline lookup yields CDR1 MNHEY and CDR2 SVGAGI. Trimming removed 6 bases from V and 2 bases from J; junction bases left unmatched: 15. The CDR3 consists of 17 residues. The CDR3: CASSDNPTGNINYGYTF. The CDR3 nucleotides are TGTGCCAGCAGCGATAACCCGACAGGGAACATAAACTATGGCTACACCTTC.

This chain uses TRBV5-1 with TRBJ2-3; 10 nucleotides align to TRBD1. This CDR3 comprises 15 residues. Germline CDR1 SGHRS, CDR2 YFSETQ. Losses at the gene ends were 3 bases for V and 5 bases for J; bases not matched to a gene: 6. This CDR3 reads CASSSRDRGRDTQYF. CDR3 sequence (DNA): TGCGCCAGCAGCTCCCGGGACAGGGGCAGAGATACGCAGTATTTT.

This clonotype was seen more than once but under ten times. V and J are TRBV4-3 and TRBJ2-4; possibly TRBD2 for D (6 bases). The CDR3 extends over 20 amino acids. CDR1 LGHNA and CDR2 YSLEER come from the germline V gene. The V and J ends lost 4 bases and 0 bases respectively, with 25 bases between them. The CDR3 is CASSPPGGRYRPIAKNIQYF. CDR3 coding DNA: TGCGCCAGCAGCCCCCCCGGGGGTCGATACCGTCCTATAGCCAAAAACATTCAGTACTTC.

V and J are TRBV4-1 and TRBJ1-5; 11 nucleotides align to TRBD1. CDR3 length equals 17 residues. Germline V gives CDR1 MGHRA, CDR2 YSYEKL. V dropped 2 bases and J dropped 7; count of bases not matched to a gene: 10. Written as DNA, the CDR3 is TGCGCCAGCAGCCAACCGTCCCGGGACAGGGGGAGACAGCCCCAGCATTTT. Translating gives CASSQPSRDRGRQPQHF.

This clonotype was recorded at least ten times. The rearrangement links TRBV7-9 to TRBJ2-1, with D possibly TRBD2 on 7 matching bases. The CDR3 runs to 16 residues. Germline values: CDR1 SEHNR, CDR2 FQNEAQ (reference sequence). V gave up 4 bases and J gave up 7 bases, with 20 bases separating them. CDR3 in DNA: TGTGCCAGCAGCTCGAGGGGGGGCCTCGGAGTTAATGAGCAGTTCTTC. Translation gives CASSSRGGLGVNEQFF.

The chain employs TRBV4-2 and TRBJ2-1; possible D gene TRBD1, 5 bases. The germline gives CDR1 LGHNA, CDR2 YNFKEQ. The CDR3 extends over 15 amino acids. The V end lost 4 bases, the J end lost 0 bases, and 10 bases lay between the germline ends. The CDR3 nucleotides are TGTGCCAGCAGCCCGACAGAAAGCTCCTACAATGAGCAGTTCTTC. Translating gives CASSPTESSYNEQFF.

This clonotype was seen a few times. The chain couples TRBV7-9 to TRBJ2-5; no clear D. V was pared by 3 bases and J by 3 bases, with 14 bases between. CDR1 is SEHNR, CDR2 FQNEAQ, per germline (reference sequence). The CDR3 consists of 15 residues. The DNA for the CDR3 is TGTGCCAGCAGCTTGCCAGGCCGATGGGAAGAGACCCAGTACTTC. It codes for CASSLPGRWEETQYF.

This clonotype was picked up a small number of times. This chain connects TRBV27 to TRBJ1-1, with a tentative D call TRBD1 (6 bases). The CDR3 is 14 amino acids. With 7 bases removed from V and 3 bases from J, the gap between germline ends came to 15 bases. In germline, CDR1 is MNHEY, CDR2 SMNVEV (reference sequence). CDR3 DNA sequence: TGTGCCAGCAAAAGAGGGGGAAGGGACACTGAAGCTTTCTTT. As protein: CASKRGGRDTEAFF.

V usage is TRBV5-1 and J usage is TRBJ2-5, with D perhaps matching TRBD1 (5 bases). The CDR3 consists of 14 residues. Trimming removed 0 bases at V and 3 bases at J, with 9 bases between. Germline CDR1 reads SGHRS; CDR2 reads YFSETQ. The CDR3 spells CASSLALGEETQYF. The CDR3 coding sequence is TGCGCCAGCAGCTTGGCCCTAGGGGAAGAGACCCAGTACTTC.

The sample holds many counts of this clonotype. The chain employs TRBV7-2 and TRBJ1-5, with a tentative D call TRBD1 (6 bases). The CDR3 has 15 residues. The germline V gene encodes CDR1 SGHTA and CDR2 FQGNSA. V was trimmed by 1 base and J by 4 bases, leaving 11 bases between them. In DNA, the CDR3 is TGTGCCAGCAGCTTAGAGACAGGCCAAAATCAGCCCCAGCATTTT. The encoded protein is CASSLETGQNQPQHF.